The T cell receptor (beta chain) under discussion was sequenced for a study of T cells in Graves' hyperthyroidism and ophthalmopathy. TCR beta CDR3 region amplification was performed from RNA transcripts. HTBI primers drove first-round RT-PCR of the TCR CDR3. TCRdb analysed the multiplex PCR reads with MiXCR anew, one entry per CDR3 protein. The sample shows some 350,000 distinct CDR3 sequences, 20% to 25% of them seen only once. This CDR3 contains 14 residues. Germline V gives CDR1 DFQATT, CDR2 SNEGSKA (reference sequence). The junction had 11 bases not matched to a gene; V was cut back by 4 bases and J by 7 bases. This clonotype has at least ten counts.

The clonotype originates from a middle-aged man with Graves' hyperthyroidism. Source material: blood. This chain connects TRBV20-1 to TRBJ2-7; 9 nucleotides align to TRBD1. This CDR3 is CSAMGRQGGREQYF. The DNA of the CDR3 is TGCAGTGCTATGGGACGACAGGGGGGTCGTGAGCAGTACTTC.